Presented here are 8 T cell receptor beta chains from one specimen sequenced in a study of T cell responses to AZD1222 COVID-19 vaccine. Sequencing used immunoSEQ multiplex PCR; TCRdb keeps in-frame clones, though not all of them. The repertoire consists of approximately 100,000 clones, with roughly 88% occurring once and the leading ten covering 20% to 25%. The material sequenced was peripheral blood, taken on day 0 of AZD1222 vaccination. Receptors were obtained from an adult in good health.

The CDR3 region is CASSLTDRASGNTIYF. Here the CDR3 DNA reads TGCGCCAGCAGCCTAACCGACAGGGCCTCTGGAAACACCATATATTTT. V is TRBV5-1 and J is TRBJ1-3, with 7 bases lining up with TRBD1. The CDR3 is 16 residues long. From germline, CDR1 is SGHRS and CDR2 YFSETQ. V gave up 4 bases and J gave up 0 bases; unmatched junction bases: 7.

The chain combines TRBV12-5 with TRBJ2-3, with 8 nucleotides matching TRBD1. Looked up from germline, CDR1 is LGHNT and CDR2 is FRNRAP. CDR3 length equals 16 residues. V gave up 4 bases and J gave up 2 bases; unmatched junction bases: 8. The CDR3 reads CASGSGTGGYTDTQYF. CDR3 sequence (DNA): TGTGCTAGTGGTTCAGGGACAGGCGGGTACACAGATACGCAGTATTTT.

The chain links TRBV9 to TRBJ1-1, with 12 bases matching TRBD1. J was trimmed by 0 bases and V by 0 bases; bases with no gene match: 6. From germline, CDR1 is SGDLS and CDR2 YYNGEE. The CDR3 runs to 18 residues. CDR3 region: CASSVADRDRGLNTEAFF. The CDR3, as DNA: TGTGCCAGCAGCGTAGCTGACCGGGACAGGGGGCTGAACACTGAAGCTTTCTTT.

The rearrangement joins TRBV20-1 to TRBJ1-3; 8 bases map to TRBD1. The length of the CDR3 is 14 residues. After removal of 3 bases from V and 4 bases from J, the junction contained 5 bases not matched to a gene. Germline V lookup: CDR1 DFQATT, CDR2 SNEGSKA (reference sequence). The CDR3 bases are TGCAGTGCTAGTTCCGGACAGGGCGGAAACACCATATATTTT. Translating gives CSASSGQGGNTIYF.

The chain couples TRBV28 to TRBJ2-6; D is undetermined. The CDR3 is 15 residues long. V lost 9 bases to trimming and J lost 0 bases, with 12 bases between them. CDR1 MDHEN and CDR2 SYDVKM come from the germline V gene. Written as DNA, the CDR3 is TGTGCCAGTTTAACCCCAAGCTCTGGGGCCAACGTCCTGACTTTC. Protein product: CASLTPSSGANVLTF.

The chain carries TRBV15 and TRBJ2-2, with D tentatively TRBD1 or TRBD2 (5 bases each). Germline V gene sequence: CDR1 LNHNV, CDR2 YYDKDF (reference sequence). The germline V and J ends were trimmed by 0 bases and 1 base, with 12 bases remaining between them. The CDR3 covers 17 residues. CDR3 DNA: TGTGCCACCAGCAGAGATCGGGGCAGGGTGAACACCGGGGAGCTGTTTTTT. It translates to CATSRDRGRVNTGELFF.

The genes are TRBV5-1 and TRBJ2-3; 12 bases line up with TRBD2. The CDR3 runs to 16 residues. From germline, CDR1 is SGHRS and CDR2 YFSETQ. The trim removed 5 bases at V and 5 bases at J, leaving 9 bases unmatched. The CDR3 coding sequence is TGCGCCAGCAGTACGGCTAGCGGGAGGGCCAGAGATACGCAGTATTTT. This sequence encodes CASSTASGRARDTQYF. The full variable domain, its missing parts supplied by reference TRBV5-1 and TRBJ2-3, is KAGVTQTPRYLIKTRGQQVTLSCSPISGHRSVSWYQQTPGQGLQFLFEYFSETQRNKGNFPGRFSGRQFSNSRSEMNVSTLELGDSALYLCASSTASGRARDTQYFGPGTRLTVL.

This clone showed up just once. The gene calls are TRBV6-5 and TRBJ1-1; maybe TRBD1 (6 bases). CDR1 is MNHEY and CDR2 is SVGAGI in the germline V gene. Trimming shortened V by 8 bases and J by 6 bases, and 19 bases separated the two germline ends. CDR3 length: 14 amino acids. Here the CDR3 reads CASRTGGGVPEAFF. In DNA, the CDR3 is TGTGCCAGCCGTACGGGGGGCGGTGTCCCTGAAGCTTTCTTT.